The 30 T cell receptor beta chains below were found in one sample sequenced in a study of siplizumab effects on memory and regulatory T cells. Sequenced by immunoSEQ multiplex PCR; TCRdb stores in-frame clones only, minus some. The table records about 120,000 clones, about 94% of them present only once. Specimen: non-Treg CD4+ T cells sorted from blood. Source of these receptors: a human donor in good health.

J is TRBJ2-5 and V is TRBV27; the D is unclear. This CDR3 is 13 amino acids long. Germline assignment: CDR1 MNHEY and CDR2 SMNVEV (reference sequence). Trimming pared 6 bases from V and 5 bases from J, leaving 13 bases between. CDR3 sequence reads: CASRSGDGETQYF. CDR3 sequence (DNA): TGTGCCAGCAGGTCCGGTGACGGGGAGACCCAGTACTTC.

The chain is built from TRBV27 and TRBJ1-4; maybe TRBD1 (6 bases). The CDR3 covers 15 residues. Germline CDR1 MNHEY, CDR2 SMNVEV (reference sequence). Trimming took off 5 bases at V and 8 bases at J, with 18 bases between the two ends. As DNA, the CDR3 is TGTGCCAGCAGTCCCGGGACATTCGTTCGAGAAAAACTGTTTTTT. Its translation is CASSPGTFVREKLFF.

This chain uses TRBV7-2 with TRBJ1-1, with D maybe TRBD1 (6 bases). Deletions cut 4 bases from V and 7 bases from J, with 22 bases between. Germline V gene sequence: CDR1 SGHTA, CDR2 FQGNSA. The CDR3 length is 16 residues. The DNA of the CDR3 is TGTGCCAGCAGCTCCGGGGGCCCCCTCCCCGGGATTGAAGCTTTCTTT. Its protein is CASSSGGPLPGIEAFF.

This clone occurred once. The V and J genes are TRBV5-1 and TRBJ2-2; D perhaps matches TRBD2 (5 bases). This CDR3 is built from 13 residues. CDR1 and CDR2 (germline): SGHRS, YFSETQ. V lost 1 base and J lost 6, with 7 bases in between. In DNA, the CDR3 is TGCGCCAGCAGCTTGAAGGAGGCCGGGGAGCTGTTTTTT. Encoded protein: CASSLKEAGELFF. The variable domain in full, completed from reference TRBV5-1 and TRBJ2-2, reads KAGVTQTPRYLIKTRGQQVTLSCSPISGHRSVSWYQQTPGQGLQFLFEYFSETQRNKGNFPGRFSGRQFSNSRSEMNVSTLELGDSALYLCASSLKEAGELFFGEGSRLTVL.

The J gene is TRBJ1-2, the V gene TRBV15; D remains ambiguous. This CDR3 has 13 residues. Trimming pared 4 bases from V and 2 bases from J, leaving 8 bases between. CDR1 and CDR2 from the germline V gene are LNHNV and YYDKDF (reference sequence). CDR3 coding DNA: TGTGCCACCAGCACTGCGGGGAACTATGGCTACACCTTC. The encoded protein is CATSTAGNYGYTF.

The chain's CDR3 is CASSLGGYGYTF. The CDR3 nucleotides are TGTGCCAGCAGTCTTGGAGGCTATGGCTACACCTTC. V usage is TRBV7-9 and J usage is TRBJ1-2; D gene unclear. CDR3 length: 12 residues. The V end lost 6 bases, the J end lost 4 bases, and 9 bases lay between the germline ends. Germline CDR1 is SEHNR and CDR2 is FQNEAQ (reference sequence).

The chain couples TRBV4-1 to TRBJ2-2; TRBD2 aligns across 10 bases. The CDR3 length is 16 residues. V was pared by 0 bases and J by 9 bases, with 7 bases of the junction left unmatched. The germline gives CDR1 MGHRA, CDR2 YSYEKL. CDR3 bases: TGCGCCAGCAGCCAAGAGAAGCGGGGGGGGAGTCGGGAGCTGTTTTTT. Translated, it gives CASSQEKRGGSRELFF.

The genes are TRBV6-6 and TRBJ1-1; a weak D match, TRBD1 (6 bases). V was cut by 2 bases and J by 1 base, with 11 bases left in between. This CDR3 contains 15 residues. CDR1 MNHNY and CDR2 SVGAGI come from the germline V gene (reference sequence). The CDR3 region is CASSYTGTPNTEAFF. The CDR3 DNA is TGTGCCAGCAGTTACACCGGGACACCGAACACTGAAGCTTTCTTT.

V and J are TRBV5-6 and TRBJ1-1, with D uncertain. V gave up 0 bases and J gave up 0 bases, with 6 bases separating them. This CDR3 has 14 residues. CDR1 and CDR2 (germline): SGHDT, YYEEEE. In DNA form, the CDR3 reads TGTGCCAGCAGCTTGGGAAGGTTGAACACTGAAGCTTTCTTT. It codes for CASSLGRLNTEAFF. The complete variable domain, with remaining parts taken from reference TRBV5-6 and TRBJ1-1, reads DAGVTQSPTHLIKTRGQQVTLRCSPKSGHDTVSWYQQALGQGPQFIFQYYEEEERQRGNFPDRFSGHQFPNYSSELNVNALLLGDSALYLCASSLGRLNTEAFFGQGTRLTVV.

V usage is TRBV7-6 and J usage is TRBJ1-3; D may be TRBD1 (6 bases). The V gene's germline CDR1 is SGHVS and CDR2 FNYEAQ. V was cut by 3 bases and J by 4 bases, with 16 bases left in between. This CDR3 region has 16 residues. The CDR3 loop is CASSFETGNAGNTIYF. As DNA, the CDR3 is TGTGCCAGCAGCTTCGAAACAGGGAACGCAGGAAACACCATATATTTT.

The V gene is TRBV10-3, the J gene TRBJ1-2; TRBD1 matches at 8 bases. The CDR3 is 13 amino acids. The J segment lost 8 bases and the V segment lost 5 bases, leaving 7 bases of the junction unmatched. Germline V gene data show CDR1 as ENHRY and CDR2 as SYGVKD. CDR3 protein: CAISFLQGDGYTF. Written as DNA, the CDR3 is TGTGCCATCAGTTTTTTACAGGGGGACGGCTACACCTTC.

A note on this clone: Germline and junction disagree at one end, which may indicate a read error. The chain recombines TRBV6-1 with TRBJ2-5; no clear D. The CDR3 has 13 residues. Germline-derived CDR1 and CDR2 are MNHNS and SASEGT. This CDR3 reads CASREGLQETQYF. The CDR3 DNA reads as TGTGCCAGCAGGGAAGGGTTGCAAGAGACCCAGTACTTC.

The chain couples TRBV29-1 to TRBJ2-1; tentative D call: TRBD2 (6 bases). The V end was cut by 4 bases, the J end by 9 bases, with 16 bases between. The germline V gene encodes CDR1 SQVTM and CDR2 ANQGSEA. The CDR3 is 13 residues long. As DNA, the CDR3 is TGCAGCGTTGGGTGGATAGGTAGCGGTGAGCAGTTCTTC. This encodes CSVGWIGSGEQFF.

V gene TRBV18 combines with J gene TRBJ2-7, with TRBD1 identical over 11 bases. This CDR3 is 14 amino acids long. Losses at the gene ends were 2 bases for V and 3 bases for J; bases not matched to a gene: 0. The germline CDR1 and CDR2 sequences are KGHSH and LQKENI. The CDR3 here is CASSPGTGGYEQYF. The CDR3 coding sequence is TGTGCCAGCTCACCAGGGACAGGGGGCTACGAGCAGTACTTC.

As DNA, the CDR3 is TGCGCCAGCAGCCAGACGGGACAGGGGAGTCTAGGGAACTATGGCTACACCTTC. It translates to CASSQTGQGSLGNYGYTF. This chain connects TRBV4-1 to TRBJ1-2, with TRBD1 identical over 10 bases. The CDR3 covers 18 residues. The germline CDR1 and CDR2 sequences are MGHRA and YSYEKL. V dropped 3 bases and J dropped 2; count of bases not matched to a gene: 12.

The rearrangement joins TRBV6-6 to TRBJ2-7; D may be TRBD1 or TRBD2 (5 bases each). Deletions cut 5 bases from V and 0 bases from J, with 14 bases between. CDR3 length: 15 residues. Germline-derived CDR1 and CDR2 are MNHNY and SVGAGI (reference sequence). The CDR3 region is CASSTHRDHSYEQYF. Written as DNA, the CDR3 is TGTGCCAGCAGTACGCACCGGGACCACTCCTACGAGCAGTACTTC.

The rearrangement uses TRBV30 and TRBJ2-7; D assignment may be TRBD1 or TRBD2 (5 bases each). V was cut by 5 bases and J by 3 bases, with 17 bases left in between. The CDR3 length is 14 residues. Germline CDR1 GTSNPN, CDR2 SVGIG (reference sequence). The CDR3 nucleotides read TGTGCCTGGCGGGGCGGTAGAAGGCTCTACGAGCAGTACTTC. This codes for CAWRGGRRLYEQYF.

A note on this clone: Other DNA variants within this sample encode the same CDR3. The V call is TRBV5-1, the J call TRBJ2-7; 9 bases fit TRBD1. Germline V gene lookup returns CDR1 SGHRS and CDR2 YFSETQ. The CDR3 extends over 12 amino acids. The V and J ends lost 8 bases and 2 bases, in that order; junction bases with no gene match: 2. The CDR3 reads CASRQGAYEQYF. The CDR3 DNA is TGCGCCAGTCGACAGGGGGCCTACGAGCAGTACTTC.

V is TRBV19 and J is TRBJ1-4; perhaps TRBD1 as D (5 bases). The CDR3 contains 15 residues. Germline CDR1 is LNHDA and CDR2 is SQIVND (reference sequence). The V gene lost 4 bases and the J gene lost 8 bases, with 17 bases spanning the gap. DNA for the CDR3: TGTGCCAGTAGTAACCCCGATGGGGCGGGGGAAAAACTGTTTTTT. Encoded protein: CASSNPDGAGEKLFF.

The chain has TRBV6-6 and TRBJ2-7; D may be TRBD2 (6 bases). Germline loops: CDR1 MNHNY, CDR2 SVGAGI (reference sequence). Trimming left V 6 bases short and J 1 base short, with 13 bases between. CDR3 length equals 14 residues. The chain's CDR3 is CASRSSGRSYEQYF. The CDR3 nucleotides read TGTGCCAGCAGATCCTCCGGGAGATCCTACGAGCAGTACTTC.

This clone occurred once. The V and J genes are TRBV2 and TRBJ2-3; D is ambiguous. CDR1 and CDR2 from the germline V gene are SNHLY and FYNNEI. The CDR3 runs 13 residues. V gave up 1 base and J gave up 5 bases, with 7 bases separating them. The CDR3 is CASSEERLDTQYF. Written as DNA, the CDR3 is TGTGCCAGCAGTGAAGAGAGATTAGATACGCAGTATTTT.

The rearrangement joins TRBV11-2 to TRBJ1-2; D might be TRBD1 (5 bases). The CDR3 is 12 amino acids. V lost 1 base and J lost 7, with 7 bases in between. Germline CDR1 is SGHAT and CDR2 is FQNNGV. The CDR3 region is CASSLVGTGYTF. CDR3 DNA sequence: TGTGCCAGCAGCTTAGTCGGGACTGGCTACACCTTC.

The gene calls are TRBV10-3 and TRBJ1-4, with 7 bases fitting TRBD1. The CDR3 runs 15 residues. The germline gives CDR1 ENHRY, CDR2 SYGVKD. Trimming cost V 6 bases and J 8 bases; bases outside gene matches: 12. The CDR3 DNA reads as TGTGCCATCAGAGGTGACAGGGCCGTAGGAGAAAAACTGTTTTTT. Translated, it gives CAIRGDRAVGEKLFF.

This chain connects TRBV5-4 to TRBJ2-7; 9 nucleotides line up with TRBD1. The trim removed 3 bases at V and 6 bases at J, leaving 7 bases unmatched. Germline CDR1 reads SGHNT; CDR2 reads YYREEE (reference sequence). This CDR3 is 14 amino acids long. The CDR3 spells CASSWGQGGGEQYF. CDR3 bases: TGTGCCAGCAGCTGGGGACAGGGTGGTGGCGAGCAGTACTTC.

In this sample, this clone turned up once. This chain joins TRBV28 and TRBJ2-7; the D gene is possibly TRBD2 (6 bases). Looked up from germline, CDR1 is MDHEN and CDR2 is SYDVKM. Trimming pared 6 bases from V and 4 bases from J, leaving 16 bases between. CDR3 length: 14 residues. CDR3 region: CASRSGTVLYEQYF. CDR3 in DNA: TGTGCCAGCAGGTCCGGGACTGTCTTGTACGAGCAGTACTTC.

This sequence joins TRBV4-3 and TRBJ2-3, with a tentative D call TRBD2 (7 bases). This CDR3 spans 16 amino acids. Germline V gene sequence: CDR1 LGHNA, CDR2 YSLEER. V shed 0 bases and J shed 4 bases, with 14 bases lying between them. The DNA of the CDR3 is TGCGCCAGCAGCCAAGAAGGGGGGGCCCCCCCAGATACGCAGTATTTT. This translates into CASSQEGGAPPDTQYF.

The chain recombines TRBV7-9 with TRBJ2-1, with D uncertain. The CDR3 runs to 13 residues. CDR1 is SEHNR, CDR2 FQNEAQ, per germline (reference sequence). The V and J ends lost 5 bases and 7 bases respectively, with 12 bases between them. The CDR3 DNA sequence: TGTGCCAGCAGCCAAACGGCTGGGAATGAGCAGTTCTTC. Protein sequence: CASSQTAGNEQFF.

The chain has TRBV2 and TRBJ1-3; tentatively, D is TRBD1 (5 bases). V gave up 5 bases and J gave up 2 bases, with 16 bases separating them. CDR1 and CDR2 (germline): SNHLY, FYNNEI. This CDR3 is 16 amino acids long. In DNA form, the CDR3 reads TGTGCCAGCAGTCCCTTAGGGCAGGGACCTGGAAACACCATATATTTT. Translating gives CASSPLGQGPGNTIYF.

This clone has just a few counts. The chain recombines TRBV15 with TRBJ1-6; D gene ambiguous. V was pared by 3 bases and J by 8 bases, with 17 bases between. The germline V gene has CDR1 LNHNV and CDR2 YYDKDF (reference sequence). The CDR3 covers 16 residues. The CDR3: CATSSLRLEGHSPLHF. In DNA form, the CDR3 reads TGTGCCACCAGCAGTCTCAGGCTGGAGGGCCATTCACCCCTCCACTTT.

The chain is built from TRBV7-9 and TRBJ1-5; D uncertain. CDR1 is SEHNR, CDR2 FQNEAQ, per germline (reference sequence). This CDR3 is built from 16 residues. Trimming took 0 bases from V and 0 from J, leaving 9 bases between them. The CDR3 DNA is TGTGCCAGCAGCTTAGCGGGCGATTATAGCAATCAGCCCCAGCATTTT. Protein: CASSLAGDYSNQPQHF.